This entry features one T cell receptor (beta chain) sequence. Its antigen remains unidentified. Base qualities are not at hand, and no much larger clone is one base apart. The data were obtained in a study of blood T cell repertoires in COVID-19 (dated by TCRdb to about 2020). Turning to the overall study: The collaborator samples originated in the United States, Italy and Spain and spanned the acute and convalescent phases of COVID-19. Samples were obtained from the ongoing ImmuneRACE study (first 160 participants) and from over a thousand subjects provided by 6 global collaborators. The prospective study material was composed of cDNA or gDNA derived from T cells, B-cell-depleted T cells, or PBMCs. Sample metadata almost always included a de-identified subject ID, COVID-19 status, age in years and sex. Where available, HLA class I and class II types were taken from metadata supplied by the sample provider and were not determined by assay-based typing. Subjects who had been exposed to COVID-19, were actively infected with it, or had recovered from it provided the deeply sampled blood TCRbeta repertoires that made up the dataset. The repertoires were made available in a free public database intended to serve as a resource for research on the immune response to SARS-CoV-2.

TCRbeta CDR3 regions were amplified from genomic DNA by means of the immunoSEQ Assay, a bias-controlled multiplex PCR. Per the source publication's procedure: Nucleated cell counts per sample were estimated from amplification of reference gene primers within the assay. To quantify the absolute abundance of each unique TCRbeta CDR3 rearrangement, sequence reads were collapsed and filtered. Productive Simpson clonality was computed per sample as the square root of Simpson's diversity index over productive rearrangements. TCRdb's version of the immuneACCESS table is confined to in-frame rearrangements and falls short of the full clone set. An unresolved V gene accounts for under half of the shortfall where checked; the remainder is of unknown origin. V and J calls and clone size are those listed in that table; D and trimming were worked out from the DNA. The sample table records 200,000 to 300,000 clones; about 85% of these occur just once. The top ten clones comprise roughly 3% of the sample.

Collaborating institutions collected whole blood in K2EDTA tubes following their own protocols. For TCRbeta analysis, collaborators shipped samples as frozen whole blood, isolated PBMCs, or DNA extracted from either of those sample types. Study-wide findings and limitations: The amount of clinical and demographic metadata varied by source and participant and was provided uncurated.

Reading the germline V gene gives CDR1 SGDLS and CDR2 YYNGEE. V drops 3 bases and J drops 8 bases, leaving 17 bases in between. The CDR3 spans 14 residues, from the cysteine through the phenylalanine. Solely the CDR3 DNA is kept, with 42 bases framed from the first base. The sequence came from a man in his late teens or twenties with active or convalescent COVID-19. Material for sequencing was peripheral blood. The sequence joins TRBV9 to TRBJ1-2; TRBD1 might be the D gene, on 6 matching bases. The bases are TGTGCCAGCAGCGCACCTGGGGGGGGACACGGCTACACCTTC. This yields the protein CASSAPGGGHGYTF.